This is a list of T cell receptor beta chains from one sample in a study of shared clonotypes between healthy human individuals. This table comes from immunoSEQ multiplex PCR, and its TCRdb copy is limited to in-frame clones, with some not included. The sample has roughly 700,000 clones; approximately 74% are singletons. Sample: memory CD4+ T cells sorted from blood. All receptors derive from a woman in her twenties or thirties in good health. Each CDR3 is given with its conserved first and last residue.

TRBJ1-1	TRBV7-2	14	CASSPFTLNTEAFF
TRBJ2-7	TRBV18	14	CASAGTSGTYEQYF
TRBJ2-5	TRBV11-2	15	CASSLDRGAFGTQYF
TRBJ2-3	TRBV6-6	16	CASSYNPGLAGDTQYF
TRBJ2-1	TRBV7-9	15	CASSLGGLTGNEQFF
TRBJ2-7	TRBV7-9	15	CASSFISSRSYEQYF
TRBJ1-2	TRBV6-1	13	CASSPQGLYGYTF
TRBJ1-5	TRBV4-2	14	CASSVDSNNQPQHF
TRBJ2-3	TRBV6-5	16	CASSFTPSPSTDTQYF
TRBJ2-3	TRBV6-5	14	CASSYADSTDTQYF
TRBJ2-1	TRBV10-1	14	CASSSSGRSNEQFF
TRBJ2-7	TRBV7-9	12	CASNGASYEQYF
TRBJ2-7	TRBV15	18	CATSRVPGPGSFRMEQYF
TRBJ1-5	TRBV6-5	13	CASSLKVGQPQHF
TRBJ2-7	TRBV5-1	16	CASSQGLAGSDGEQYF
TRBJ1-2	TRBV7-9	17	CASSSSDSQYLLGGYTF
TRBJ1-2	TRBV2	15	CASSGAGGRGYGYTF
TRBJ2-3	TRBV4-2	17	CASSQGTSGGRTDTQYF
TRBJ1-2	TRBV7-8	14	CASSHRVERYGYTF
TRBJ2-4	TRBV27	14	CASSTQGRGNIQYF
TRBJ1-1	TRBV5-4	14	CASSFRGYSTEAFF
TRBJ1-5	TRBV4-1	14	CASSQDGRGQPQHF
TRBJ1-2	TRBV19	13	CASSRDSNYGYTF
TRBJ2-2	TRBV11-3	16	CASSSPKADRTGELFF
TRBJ1-2	TRBV2	11	CASSGTDLYTF
TRBJ2-1	TRBV7-9	17	CASSLVFGRGSSNEQFF
TRBJ2-1	TRBV20-1	11	CSARDHHEQFF
TRBJ1-1	TRBV28	17	CASSLPYGGQLVGEAFF
TRBJ2-1	TRBV29-1	13	CSGSWRGGDEQFF
TRBJ2-7	TRBV19	15	CASSYGRGSIYEQYF
TRBJ2-7	TRBV7-9	11	CASSSQGEQYF
TRBJ1-2	TRBV18	17	CASSPTTGGLKGYGYTF
TRBJ1-5	TRBV7-6	13	CASSLNLYQPQHF
TRBJ2-5	TRBV19	15	CASSTQRAGGWAQYF
TRBJ2-3	TRBV6-4	13	CASSKQAPDTQYF
TRBJ2-3	TRBV5-1	13	CASEDLNTDTQYF
TRBJ2-3	TRBV28	15	CASSFGTLLTDTQYF
TRBJ2-3	TRBV27	16	CAPGLAGEMGADTQYF
TRBJ2-3	TRBV19	15	CASSYSGTYSDTQYF
TRBJ2-1	TRBV6-5	14	CASSSRDTVNEQFF
TRBJ2-7	TRBV10-1	13	CASSERRGREQYF
TRBJ1-2	TRBV10-3	14	CAISALTEADGYTF
TRBJ1-2	TRBV6-4	13	CASSDYYLGGYTF
TRBJ2-3	TRBV5-1	13	CASSLAGVDTQYF
TRBJ2-1	TRBV5-1	14	CASSLVASGNEQFF
TRBJ2-7	TRBV5-1	14	CASSFRDLTYEQYF
TRBJ2-7	TRBV7-2	14	CASSLSGSMYEQYF
TRBJ1-5	TRBV28	12	CASGLRDQPQHF
TRBJ1-1	TRBV28	12	CASLNVNTEAFF
TRBJ2-2	TRBV4-1	13	CASRGSGTGELFF
TRBJ2-5	TRBV12-5	14	CASANSGGPETQYF
TRBJ1-1	TRBV11-3	13	CASSLTGVTEAFF
TRBJ1-5	TRBV19	15	CASSIGWGSNQPQHF
TRBJ1-5	TRBV16	15	CASSQIDTGNQPQHF